These T cell receptor beta chains were read from a single sample in a study of shared clonotypes between healthy human individuals. Method: immunoSEQ multiplex PCR; TCRdb's copy keeps in-frame clones and lacks some. This sample carries about 2.3 million clones, roughly 90% of them seen once, and the ten largest clones take more than 0.35%. Material: naive CD4+ T cells from PBMCs. The receptors stem from a man aged 18 to 35 in good health. Some clones in this sample may be carry-over from other donors' samples. CDR3s leave out the opening cysteine and the closing phenylalanine or tryptophan. Each record gives: D gene, clone size, V gene, CDR3 length, J gene, CDR3 protein. The D gene is left open where the match is weak. A clone size is listed for some rows: how often the clone was seen (once, few, many), or a class if it is expanded.

D: -
size: -
V: TRBV19
length: 13
J: TRBJ1-1
CDR3: ASSMSRGLNTEAF

D: -
size: once
V: TRBV4-2
length: 16
J: TRBJ2-7
CDR3: ASSQVLAGGAGAYEQY

D: TRBD1
size: -
V: TRBV28
length: 15
J: TRBJ1-4
CDR3: ASRRPGGLSTNEKLF

D: -
size: -
V: TRBV15
length: 13
J: TRBJ2-7
CDR3: ATSRDWLGGREQY

D: -
size: once
V: TRBV11-1
length: 12
J: TRBJ2-3
CDR3: ASSSLSYADTQY

D: TRBD1
size: -
V: TRBV6-5
length: 14
J: TRBJ2-4
CDR3: ASSWDRALAKNIQY

D: TRBD2
size: -
V: TRBV28
length: 13
J: TRBJ2-3
CDR3: ASSFSGSKTDTQY

D: TRBD1
size: -
V: TRBV4-3
length: 12
J: TRBJ1-1
CDR3: ASSRDRGFSEAF

D: -
size: -
V: TRBV30
length: 10
J: TRBJ2-1
CDR3: AWSVTQPQQF

D: TRBD1
size: -
V: TRBV5-1
length: 15
J: TRBJ2-7
CDR3: ASSQTGFGTGSYEQY

D: -
size: -
V: TRBV7-9
length: 12
J: TRBJ2-5
CDR3: ASSARESQETQY

D: -
size: -
V: TRBV4-1
length: 13
J: TRBJ1-2
CDR3: ASSQPGQTNYGYT

D: TRBD2
size: -
V: TRBV5-1
length: 13
J: TRBJ2-1
CDR3: ASSLTSGRWNEQF

D: -
size: once
V: TRBV10-3
length: 15
J: TRBJ2-1
CDR3: AISEPSGLRGHNEQF

D: -
size: once
V: TRBV18
length: 14
J: TRBJ2-1
CDR3: ASSPKLGWGNNEQF

D: -
size: -
V: TRBV28
length: 11
J: TRBJ1-2
CDR3: ASSLRNPYGYT

D: -
size: once
V: TRBV9
length: 13
J: TRBJ1-3
CDR3: ASSVATYSGNTIY

D: -
size: -
V: TRBV18
length: 12
J: TRBJ1-2
CDR3: ASSQGRRNYGYT

D: TRBD1
size: -
V: TRBV18
length: 14
J: TRBJ2-3
CDR3: ASSPPRTGGQDTQY

D: -
size: -
V: TRBV10-2
length: 14
J: TRBJ2-2
CDR3: ASSESSSWDTGELF

D: -
size: -
V: TRBV30
length: 12
J: TRBJ2-5
CDR3: AWTRSGSQETQY

D: TRBD1
size: -
V: TRBV6-1
length: 12
J: TRBJ2-2
CDR3: ASKGQINTGELF

D: -
size: -
V: TRBV7-2
length: 12
J: TRBJ1-1
CDR3: ASTLLGSYTEAF

D: -
size: -
V: TRBV4-3
length: 11
J: TRBJ1-2
CDR3: ASSQVSGYGYT